One and the same sample provided the 25 T cell receptor beta chains below, sequenced in a study of T cell responses to AZD1222 COVID-19 vaccine. Here immunoSEQ multiplex PCR was the method, and the copy in TCRdb shows in-frame clones only, minus some. The sample has tens of thousands of clones, about 84% seen once. Sequenced here: peripheral blood, sampled on day 0 of AZD1222 vaccination. These receptors were obtained from an adult in good health.

This chain links TRBV7-2 with TRBJ2-7; D gene ambiguous. The CDR3 is 15 amino acids. CDR1 is SGHTA and CDR2 is FQGNSA in the germline V gene. Trimming removed 5 bases at V and 4 bases at J, with 18 bases between. CDR3 region: CASSVRITPEYEQYF. The CDR3 DNA reads TGTGCCAGCAGCGTAAGAATCACGCCCGAATACGAGCAGTACTTC.

The CDR3 reads CASSESSGQGGYEQYF. CDR3 nucleotide sequence: TGTGCCAGCAGCGAGTCGTCGGGACAGGGGGGATACGAGCAGTACTTC. This sequence joins TRBV3-1 (or the pseudogene TRBV3-2) and TRBJ2-7, with 11 positions matching TRBD1. The ends lost 5 bases at V and 4 bases at J; junction bases unmatched: 10. Germline CDR1 and CDR2: LGHDT and YNNKEL (reference sequence). CDR3 length equals 16 residues.

J is TRBJ2-3 and V is TRBV30, with 9 bases matching TRBD2. Germline loops: CDR1 GTSNPN, CDR2 SVGIG (reference sequence). CDR3 length: 17 amino acids. The V and J ends lost 1 base and 1 base, in that order; junction bases with no gene match: 9. CDR3 coding DNA: TGTGCCTGGAGTGCATTATGGCGGGAGGGGGGCACAGATACGCAGTATTTT. It is translated as CAWSALWREGGTDTQYF.

In this sample, this clone turned up a few times. The V and J genes are TRBV4-1 and TRBJ2-7; 7 bases align to TRBD2. Germline V gives CDR1 MGHRA, CDR2 YSYEKL. This CDR3 has 15 amino acids. The V gene end was trimmed by 3 bases and the J gene end by 4 bases; junction bases not matched to a gene: 9. In DNA form, the CDR3 reads TGCGCCAGCAGCCACGGCCGAGCGGGACCTTACGAGCAGTACTTC. Amino acids: CASSHGRAGPYEQYF.

The chain is built from TRBV18 and TRBJ2-5, with D possibly matching TRBD2 (7 bases). This CDR3 comprises 16 residues. Germline-derived CDR1 and CDR2 are KGHSH and LQKENI. Trimming cost V 1 base and J 1 base, with 13 bases left between them. CDR3 protein: CASSPLVGGLQETQYF. The CDR3 nucleotides read TGTGCCAGCTCACCACTTGTGGGGGGGCTCCAAGAGACCCAGTACTTC.

This clone has more than one count but fewer than ten. V is TRBV7-2 and J is TRBJ1-2; tentatively, D is TRBD1 (5 bases). Germline V lookup: CDR1 SGHTA, CDR2 FQGNSA. CDR3 size: 14 residues. The germline V and J ends were trimmed by 5 bases and 8 bases, with 18 bases remaining between them. The CDR3 DNA reads TGTGCCAGCAGCCTCTGGGGGGAAATCGGGGGCTACACCTTC. This translates into CASSLWGEIGGYTF.

The CDR3 region is CASKGPGIDNQPQHF. Written as DNA, the CDR3 is TGTGCCAGTAAAGGACCAGGGATTGACAATCAGCCCCAGCATTTT. The J gene is TRBJ1-5, the V gene TRBV19, with D possibly matching TRBD1 (5 bases). V was pared by 7 bases and J by 3 bases, with 16 bases between. The CDR3 spans 15 residues. Germline V lookup: CDR1 LNHDA, CDR2 SQIVND (reference sequence). Looking up the rest from reference TRBV19 and TRBJ1-5 gives the full variable domain: DGGITQSPKYLFRKEGQNVTLSCEQNLNHDAMYWYRQDPGQGLRLIYYSQIVNDFQKGDIAEGYSVSREKKESFPLTVTSAQKNPTAFYLCASKGPGIDNQPQHFGDGTRLSIL.

This rearrangement joins TRBV18 to TRBJ1-4; D is unresolved. The CDR3 covers 15 residues. Germline loops: CDR1 KGHSH, CDR2 LQKENI. Trimming took off 8 bases at V and 4 bases at J, with 17 bases between the two ends. CDR3 sequence reads: CASAQRRDNNEKLFF. The DNA of the CDR3 is TGTGCCAGCGCCCAAAGGAGGGATAATAATGAAAAACTGTTTTTT.

CDR3 coding DNA: TGCGCCAGCAGCCCCTGGGTAGCGGGAGGCCAGCAGTACTTC. Encoded protein: CASSPWVAGGQQYF. This sequence joins TRBV4-3 and TRBJ2-7; 10 positions match TRBD2. CDR3 length equals 14 residues. V lost 4 bases and J lost 8; bases outside the gene matches: 8. In germline, CDR1 is LGHNA, CDR2 YSLEER.

This clone appeared a few times. The chain couples TRBV7-9 to TRBJ2-7; D unclear. This CDR3 has 12 amino acids. V lost 1 base, J lost 1 base, and 2 bases lay in between. Germline CDR1 SEHNR, CDR2 FQNEAQ (reference sequence). This chain's CDR3 is CASSLGSYEQYF. Written as DNA, the CDR3 is TGTGCCAGCAGCTTAGGGTCCTACGAGCAGTACTTC.

The rearrangement links TRBV5-1 to TRBJ2-5; 7 bases line up with TRBD2. CDR3 length: 16 residues. V was pared by 3 bases and J by 1 base, with 9 bases of the junction left unmatched. Germline assignment: CDR1 SGHRS and CDR2 YFSETQ. The CDR3 region is CASSSQGLSPQETQYF. In DNA form, the CDR3 reads TGCGCCAGCAGCTCGCAGGGACTAAGTCCCCAAGAGACCCAGTACTTC.

V is TRBV7-2 and J is TRBJ2-5, with D tentatively TRBD1 (5 bases). Germline-derived CDR1 and CDR2 are SGHTA and FQGNSA. V lost 0 bases and J lost 2, with 10 bases in between. The CDR3 sequence is 15 residues long. CDR3 loop: CASSLALGLQETQYF. The CDR3 nucleotides are TGTGCCAGCAGCTTAGCGCTGGGGCTGCAAGAGACCCAGTACTTC.

The chain combines TRBV6-5 with TRBJ1-3; D not resolved. Germline CDR1 MNHEY, CDR2 SVGAGI. CDR3 length: 15 amino acids. The V and J ends lost 6 bases and 0 bases respectively, with 12 bases between them. The CDR3 here is CASSSTWSSGNTIYF. The CDR3 DNA follows: TGTGCCAGCAGCTCGACGTGGAGCTCTGGAAACACCATATATTTT.

V gene TRBV5-4 combines with J gene TRBJ1-2, with 7 bases lining up with TRBD1. CDR3 length: 16 residues. Unmatched junction bases numbered 13, after V lost 4 bases and J lost 4 bases. Germline CDR1 reads SGHNT; CDR2 reads YYREEE (reference sequence). CDR3 in DNA: TGTGCCAGCAGCCGCGTGAAGGGGGCATCGAGCTATGGCTACACCTTC. Protein product: CASSRVKGASSYGYTF.

The CDR3 loop is CASSEPPWSLGYTF. Here the CDR3 DNA reads TGTGCCAGCAGTGAACCCCCGTGGTCTCTGGGCTACACCTTC. This rearrangement joins TRBV2 to TRBJ1-2; D gene unclear. This CDR3 has 14 amino acids. V was trimmed by 2 bases and J by 8 bases, leaving 15 bases between them. CDR1 is SNHLY, CDR2 FYNNEI, per germline.

The count of this clone is one. The gene calls are TRBV27 and TRBJ2-7, with D possibly matching TRBD1 (6 bases). Deletions cut 3 bases from V and 2 bases from J, with 17 bases between. The germline V gene has CDR1 MNHEY and CDR2 SMNVEV (reference sequence). This CDR3 contains 16 residues. As DNA, the CDR3 is TGTGCCAGCAGTTTCCTCATAACAGGGAGAGCCTACGAGCAGTACTTC. Amino acids: CASSFLITGRAYEQYF.

CDR3 nucleotides: TGCGCCAGCAGCTTTGGGACAGCTGGAAACACCATATATTTT. This encodes CASSFGTAGNTIYF. This chain joins TRBV5-1 and TRBJ1-3; 7 positions match TRBD1. V was clipped by 2 bases and J by 2 bases; unmatched bases: 1. The CDR3 is made up of 14 amino acids. Germline V gene data show CDR1 as SGHRS and CDR2 as YFSETQ.

J is TRBJ2-3 and V is TRBV3-1 (or the pseudogene TRBV3-2); TRBD1 aligns across 10 bases. J lost 5 bases, V lost 3 bases, and 5 bases had no gene match. The CDR3 totals 15 residues. Germline CDR1 LGHDT, CDR2 YNNKEL (reference sequence). The CDR3 DNA reads as TGTGCCAGCAGCCAGCCGGGACAGGGGTTAGATACGCAGTATTTT. Amino acid sequence: CASSQPGQGLDTQYF.

The chain uses TRBV7-9 and TRBJ1-6, with D possibly TRBD1 on 5 matching bases. Deletions cut 3 bases from V and 9 bases from J, with 15 bases between. This CDR3 has 15 residues. Germline CDR1 and CDR2: SEHNR and FQNEAQ (reference sequence). The CDR3 loop is CASSFDGERGSPLHF. CDR3 sequence (DNA): TGTGCCAGCAGCTTCGACGGGGAGAGGGGTTCACCCCTCCACTTT.

CDR3 sequence: CASSSYTEAFF. The CDR3 region has the DNA TGTGCCAGCAGCTCGTACACTGAAGCTTTCTTT. The V gene is TRBV6-5, the J gene TRBJ1-1; D unclear. V was clipped by 6 bases and J by 3 bases, with 5 bases between them. This CDR3 region has 11 residues. Germline V gives CDR1 MNHEY, CDR2 SVGAGI.

The chain couples TRBV7-9 to TRBJ2-5; 9 nucleotides align to TRBD1. Unmatched junction bases numbered 9, after V lost 5 bases and J lost 5 bases. The CDR3 contains 15 residues. Per the germline V gene, CDR1 is SEHNR and CDR2 is FQNEAQ (reference sequence). CDR3 sequence: CASSTMGQGGETQYF. The CDR3 nucleotides are TGTGCCAGCAGCACTATGGGACAGGGTGGCGAGACCCAGTACTTC.

The chain is built from TRBV2 and TRBJ2-1; 7 bases are shared with TRBD2. The germline V gene encodes CDR1 SNHLY and CDR2 FYNNEI. The CDR3 totals 13 residues. After removal of 8 bases from V and 4 bases from J, the junction contained 5 bases not matched to a gene. The CDR3 loop reads CASLGGGYNEQFF. In DNA form, the CDR3 reads TGTGCCAGCTTGGGCGGGGGATACAATGAGCAGTTCTTC.

This clone was counted between two and nine times. The CDR3 here is CASSLAGDWGFF. The CDR3 DNA is TGCGCCAGCAGCTTGGCGGGTGACTGGGGGTTCTTC. The V gene is TRBV5-1, the J gene TRBJ2-1; no clear D. In germline, CDR1 is SGHRS, CDR2 YFSETQ. V lost 0 bases to trimming and J lost 15 bases, with 13 bases between them. CDR3 size: 12 residues.

The chain couples TRBV5-4 to TRBJ2-2; D remains ambiguous. There are 14 residues in the CDR3. With 0 bases removed from V and 3 bases from J, the gap between germline ends came to 6 bases. Germline V gene data show CDR1 as SGHNT and CDR2 as YYREEE (reference sequence). CDR3 in amino acids: CASSLEVDTGELFF. CDR3 coding DNA: TGTGCCAGCAGCTTGGAGGTGGACACCGGGGAGCTGTTTTTT.

The chain employs TRBV12-3 or TRBV12-4 and TRBJ2-5; TRBD1 aligns across 7 bases. The CDR3 is 13 amino acids. The V and J ends lost 4 bases and 3 bases, in that order; junction bases with no gene match: 2. The CDR3 sequence is CASSWDSEETQYF. For the CDR3, the DNA is TGTGCCAGCAGTTGGGACAGCGAAGAGACCCAGTACTTC.